This TCR beta chain is from a study of T cells after yellow fever vaccination. Study information: SMART-Seq v4 Ultra Low Input prepared the low-cell-number fractions.

TCRdb fed the 5' RACE reads into MiXCR, producing one record per CDR3 protein. The repertoire holds a few hundred thousand distinct CDR3 sequences, with roughly 6.1% as singletons. Per germline, CDR1 GTSNPN and CDR2 SVGIG (reference sequence). The ends were cut back, 1 base at V and 12 bases at J, with 13 bases in the middle. The CDR3 length is 12 residues. Sample: PBMCs, taken 5 days after the yellow fever booster vaccination. The chain combines TRBV30 with TRBJ2-1, with D perhaps TRBD2 (6 bases). The source is a man aged 25-45 years who received the YFV17D yellow fever vaccine. The CDR3 reads CAWSGTPGGQFF. In DNA form, the CDR3 reads TGTGCCTGGAGTGGAACTCCCGGGGGGCAGTTCTTC.